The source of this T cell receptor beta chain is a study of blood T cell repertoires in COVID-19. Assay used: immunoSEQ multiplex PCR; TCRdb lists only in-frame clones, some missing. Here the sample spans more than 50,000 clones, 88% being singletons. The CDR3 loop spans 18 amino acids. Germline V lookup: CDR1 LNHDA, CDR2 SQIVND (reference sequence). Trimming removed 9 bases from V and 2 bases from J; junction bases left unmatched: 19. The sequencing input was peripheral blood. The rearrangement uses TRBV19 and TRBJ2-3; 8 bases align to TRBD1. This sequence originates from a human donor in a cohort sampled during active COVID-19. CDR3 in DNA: TGTGCCAGCGAGACATCAACTGGGACAGGCGCCCTCACAGATACGCAGTATTTT. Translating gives CASETSTGTGALTDTQYF.